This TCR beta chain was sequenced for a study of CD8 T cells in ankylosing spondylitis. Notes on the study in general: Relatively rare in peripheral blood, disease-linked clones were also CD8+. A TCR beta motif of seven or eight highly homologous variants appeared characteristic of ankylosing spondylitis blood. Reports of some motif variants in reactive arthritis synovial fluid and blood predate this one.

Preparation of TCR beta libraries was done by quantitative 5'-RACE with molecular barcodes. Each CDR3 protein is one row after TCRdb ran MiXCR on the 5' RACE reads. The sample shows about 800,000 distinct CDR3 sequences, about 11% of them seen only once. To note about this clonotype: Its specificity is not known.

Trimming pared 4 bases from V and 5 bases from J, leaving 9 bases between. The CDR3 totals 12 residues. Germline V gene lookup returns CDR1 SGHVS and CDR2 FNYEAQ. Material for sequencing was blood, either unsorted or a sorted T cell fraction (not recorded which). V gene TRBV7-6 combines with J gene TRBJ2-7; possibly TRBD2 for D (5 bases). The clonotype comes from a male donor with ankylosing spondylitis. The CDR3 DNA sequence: TGTGCCAGCAGCTCATTGGAGGACGAGCAGTACTTC. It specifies CASSSLEDEQYF.